The 13 T cell receptor beta chains reported below all come from one sample, sequenced in a study of T cell repertoires in cytomegalovirus infection. From the reads, TCRdb called clonotypes with MiXCR, one entry per CDR3 protein. The table shows approximately 770,000 distinct CDR3 sequences, with under 35% occurring only once. These receptors lack a known antigen. The material sequenced was cultured CD8+ T cells from PBMCs, taken from culture after CMV antigen stimulation. Source of these receptors: a human donor in good health (CMV status not recorded). Some clones in this sample may be carry-over from other donors' samples.

Of note for this clonotype: One end of the junction varies from germline; a read error may be responsible. J is TRBJ2-7 and V is TRBV7-9; D gene unclear. Germline-derived CDR1 and CDR2 are SEHNR and FQNEAQ (reference sequence). The CDR3 runs to 12 residues. CDR3: CASSPSWAELYF. Written as DNA, the CDR3 is TGTGCCAGCAGCCCATCTTGGGCCGAGCTGTACTTC.

Here the CDR3 DNA reads TGTGCCAGCAGCACCGAGGCTTTGAACACTGAAGCTTTCTTT. Protein sequence: CASSTEALNTEAFF. The chain has TRBV7-9 and TRBJ1-1; D remains unclear. With 5 bases removed from V and 0 bases from J, the gap between germline ends came to 10 bases. The CDR3 covers 14 residues. Germline V gene lookup returns CDR1 SEHNR and CDR2 FQNEAQ (reference sequence). The full variable domain, in which reference TRBV7-9 and TRBJ1-1 provide the parts outside the CDR3, is DTGVSQNPRHKITKRGQNVTFRCDPISEHNRLYWYRQTLGQGPEFLTYFQNEAQLEKSRLLSDRFSAERPKGSFSTLEIQRTEQGDSAMYLCASSTEALNTEAFFGQGTRLTVV.

The chain uses TRBV2 and TRBJ1-4; 7 bases fit TRBD1. CDR3 length equals 16 residues. From germline, CDR1 is SNHLY and CDR2 FYNNEI. After removal of 0 bases from V and 7 bases from J, the junction contained 8 bases not matched to a gene. The CDR3 spells CASSEASTGRIEKLFF. The CDR3 nucleotides are TGTGCCAGCAGTGAAGCATCGACAGGGAGGATTGAAAAACTGTTTTTT.

In DNA, the CDR3 is TGTGCCAGCAGTCCGGCTGCTGTGGGGGCCGACATTCAGTACTTC. It is translated as CASSPAAVGADIQYF. The chain uses TRBV12-3 or TRBV12-4 and TRBJ2-4; possibly TRBD1 for D (6 bases). With 5 bases removed from V and 8 bases from J, the gap between germline ends came to 19 bases. The CDR3 totals 15 residues.

The V gene is TRBV5-4, the J gene TRBJ1-2, with TRBD1 matching 7 bases. With V trimmed by 4 bases and J by 8 bases, 8 bases remained unmatched. The CDR3 contains 13 residues. Germline lookup yields CDR1 SGHNT and CDR2 YYREEE (reference sequence). The CDR3, as DNA: TGTGCCAGCAGCCTCACAGGGGTGCCAGGCTACACCTTC. This sequence encodes CASSLTGVPGYTF.

This clonotype was counted at least ten times. The rearrangement links TRBV7-6 to TRBJ2-2; D remains ambiguous. The CDR3 loop spans 13 amino acids. Germline assignment: CDR1 SGHVS and CDR2 FNYEAQ. Trimming left V 6 bases short and J 5 bases short, with 10 bases between. This CDR3 reads CASRYPRTGELFF. CDR3 in DNA: TGTGCCAGCAGGTACCCACGGACCGGGGAGCTGTTTTTT.

The genes are TRBV6-1 and TRBJ1-4; 8 bases fit TRBD1. The germline CDR1 and CDR2 sequences are MNHNS and SASEGT. The junction had 8 bases not matched to a gene; V was cut back by 4 bases and J by 7 bases. The CDR3 contains 15 residues. The CDR3 coding sequence is TGTGCCAGCAGTGCCCACAGGGGGTACGGTGAAAAACTGTTTTTT. Its translation: CASSAHRGYGEKLFF.

Regarding this clonotype: One end of the junction fails to match germline, which may point to a read error. The chain links TRBV7-4 to TRBJ2-7; TRBD2 aligns across 8 bases. This CDR3 spans 17 amino acids. The germline CDR1 and CDR2 sequences are SGHVT and SQSDAQ. The CDR3 DNA follows: TGTACCAGCAGCGGGAGCCGGGACCCGTTCTCTCCCTACGAGCAGTACTTC. As protein: CTSSGSRDPFSPYEQYF.

This clonotype occurred a few times. The chain uses TRBV4-1 and TRBJ1-2; 9 positions match TRBD1. Unmatched junction bases numbered 12, after V lost 0 bases and J lost 4 bases. The CDR3 spans 18 residues. Germline CDR1 is MGHRA and CDR2 is YSYEKL. The CDR3 sequence is CASSQDFRTGDEGYGYTF. CDR3 DNA: TGCGCCAGCAGCCAAGATTTTAGGACAGGGGATGAGGGCTATGGCTACACCTTC.

J is TRBJ1-2 and V is TRBV25-1; D ambiguous. The CDR3 covers 14 residues. V lost 3 bases and J 1 base, leaving 9 bases between the germline ends. Per germline, CDR1 MGHDK and CDR2 SYGVNS. CDR3 sequence reads: CASSEGADNYGYTF. Written as DNA, the CDR3 is TGTGCCAGCAGTGAGGGAGCGGATAACTATGGCTACACCTTC.

The gene calls are TRBV27 and TRBJ2-5; 7 bases fit TRBD1. The V and J ends lost 5 bases and 3 bases, in that order; junction bases with no gene match: 12. The germline gives CDR1 MNHEY, CDR2 SMNVEV (reference sequence). The CDR3 is 16 amino acids. The CDR3 DNA sequence: TGTGCCAGCAGTAACCCGCGACAGGGTCCCGAAGAGACCCAGTACTTC. Amino acids: CASSNPRQGPEETQYF.

The J gene is TRBJ1-2, the V gene TRBV9; 10 bases align to TRBD1. Germline V gene sequence: CDR1 SGDLS, CDR2 YYNGEE. After removal of 4 bases from V and 12 bases from J, the junction contained 15 bases not matched to a gene. The CDR3 totals 15 residues. CDR3 region: CASSPGTGAPGRNTF. The CDR3, as DNA: TGTGCCAGCAGCCCCGGGACAGGGGCCCCAGGGAGGAACACCTTC.

This clonotype has just a few counts. This rearrangement joins TRBV6-5 to TRBJ2-5; perhaps TRBD1 as D (5 bases). CDR1 is MNHEY and CDR2 is SVGAGI in the germline V gene. The CDR3 is 14 residues long. V dropped 2 bases and J dropped 3 bases, with 10 bases sitting between them. The CDR3, as DNA: TGTGCCAGCAGTTACCCCCGACAGAAAGAGACCCAGTACTTC. This translates into CASSYPRQKETQYF.